The rows below give T cell receptor beta chains drawn from one sample of a study of neoadjuvant nivolumab and ipilimumab in lung cancer. Clones were read by immunoSEQ multiplex PCR, and TCRdb kept only the in-frame ones, dropping some. The sample holds 25,000 to 35,000 clones, 90% seen once. The material sequenced was peripheral blood, taken after neoadjuvant nivolumab, alone or with ipilimumab, at or shortly before surgery. Every receptor here comes from an adult with non-small cell lung cancer. The CDR3 runs from the conserved cysteine through the conserved F or W. D genes are given only for firm matches. A row's size may be missing; if present it is once, few, many or a size class.

TRBJ2-2 | - | TRBD2 | TRBV5-6 | CASSRGLAFDTGELFF | TGTGCCAGCAGCCGTGGACTAGCGTTTGACACCGGGGAGCTGTTTTTT
TRBJ1-1 | - | TRBD1 | TRBV27 | CASSLGPSTGITEAFF | TGTGCCAGCAGTTTAGGACCTTCGACAGGGATCACTGAAGCTTTCTTT
TRBJ2-7 | - | - | TRBV29-1 | CSVSRNSYEQYF | TGCAGCGTTTCTAGGAACTCCTACGAGCAGTACTTC
TRBJ2-2 | - | TRBD2 | TRBV7-9 | CASSRSGGAPGELFF | TGTGCCAGCAGTCGATCGGGGGGGGCCCCCGGGGAGCTGTTTTTT
TRBJ2-3 | - | TRBD2 | TRBV4-3 | CASSQRTSPPDTQYF | TGCGCCAGCAGCCAAAGGACTAGTCCACCAGATACGCAGTATTTT
TRBJ2-4 | - | - | TRBV29-1 | CSVALESLNIQYF | TGCAGCGTAGCACTAGAGTCGTTGAACATTCAGTACTTC
TRBJ1-6 | - | - | TRBV10-3 | CAISESITGTDNSPLHF | TGTGCCATCAGTGAGTCTATAACTGGGACGGATAATTCACCCCTCCACTTT
TRBJ2-2 | - | TRBD1 | TRBV6-1 | CASAGQGSTGELFF | TGTGCCAGCGCGGGACAGGGGAGCACCGGGGAGCTGTTTTTT
TRBJ2-1 | - | - | TRBV5-1 | CASSLGGAGVNEQFF | TGCGCCAGCAGCTTGGGAGGGGCCGGGGTTAATGAGCAGTTCTTC
TRBJ1-1 | - | - | TRBV9 | CASSVGRGRTEAFF | TGTGCCAGCAGCGTAGGACGGGGTAGAACTGAAGCTTTCTTT
TRBJ1-4 | - | - | TRBV9 | CASSAGTQTNEKLFF | TGTGCCAGCAGCGCCGGAACCCAGACTAATGAAAAACTGTTTTTT
TRBJ2-3 | - | - | TRBV7-9 | CASSSRRSDTQYF | TGTGCCAGCAGTTCCCGACGCTCAGATACGCAGTATTTT
TRBJ2-7 | once | TRBD2 | TRBV5-4 | CASSSGLAGAYEQYF | TGTGCCAGCAGCTCCGGACTAGCGGGGGCCTACGAGCAGTACTTC
TRBJ2-7 | - | - | TRBV7-2 | CASSTDFSSYEQYF | TGTGCCAGCAGCACAGACTTCAGCTCCTACGAGCAGTACTTC
TRBJ2-7 | - | - | TRBV9 | CASSAYGQPNYEQYF | TGTGCCAGCAGCGCGTATGGACAGCCAAACTACGAGCAGTACTTC
TRBJ1-2 | - | TRBD1 | TRBV13 | CASSLGQGYGYTF | TGTGCCAGCAGCCTCGGACAGGGTTATGGCTACACCTTC
TRBJ2-1 | - | TRBD2 | TRBV5-1 | CASSLVTSGGADEQFF | TGCGCCAGCAGCTTGGTGACTAGCGGGGGGGCCGATGAGCAGTTCTTC
TRBJ1-5 | - | TRBD1 | TRBV9 | CASSVGQGPGPQHF | TGTGCCAGCAGCGTAGGACAGGGCCCGGGTCCCCAGCATTTT